Below, 6 T cell receptor beta chains from the same sample are listed, as sequenced in a study of cytomegalovirus exposure and HLA in healthy donors (TCRdb year 2017). Receptor libraries were prepared by the immunoSEQ multiplex PCR assay. The multiplex PCR relied on a mix of 60 forward primers for TCR Vbeta segments and 13 reverse primers for TCR Jbeta segments. In its TCRdb copy, this immuneACCESS table keeps in-frame sequences only and misses some clones. Where compared with another copy, unresolved V genes explain less than half of these, and the others have no known cause. This sample comprises some 120,000 clones, just under 75% of them detected only once. Jointly, the top ten make up around 5% of the sample. Sequencing used PBMCs. Source of these receptors: a man aged 55-75 years in good health and CMV-seropositive.

The genes are TRBV28 and TRBJ1-3, with 8 positions matching TRBD1. The CDR3 sequence is 17 residues long. The V and J ends lost 4 bases and 2 bases, in that order; junction bases with no gene match: 10. CDR1 MDHEN and CDR2 SYDVKM come from the germline V gene. CDR3 sequence: CASSWTGIGEAGNTIYF. CDR3 bases: TGTGCCAGCAGTTGGACAGGGATAGGGGAGGCTGGAAACACCATATATTTT.

The chain links TRBV11-2 to TRBJ2-3, with TRBD2 matching 14 bases. The J segment lost 0 bases and the V segment lost 1 base, leaving 6 bases of the junction unmatched. Per the germline V gene, CDR1 is SGHAT and CDR2 is FQNNGV. The CDR3 has 19 amino acids. Here the CDR3 reads CASSLGRLAGGRSTDTQYF. CDR3 nucleotide sequence: TGTGCCAGCAGCTTAGGCAGACTAGCGGGGGGGCGTAGCACAGATACGCAGTATTTT.

This clone was recorded only once. The chain uses TRBV7-9 and TRBJ1-4, with no clear D. CDR1 is SEHNR and CDR2 is FQNEAQ in the germline V gene (reference sequence). V was shortened by 1 base and J by 8 bases, with 14 bases between the two germline ends. The CDR3 length is 15 residues. The CDR3 bases are TGTGCCAGCAGCTTAGGGAGGTCTAATGGGGAAAAACTGTTTTTT. Its protein product is CASSLGRSNGEKLFF.

This clone occurred once. The rearrangement uses TRBV5-4 and TRBJ2-3, with 8 bases that match TRBD1. The CDR3 loop spans 15 amino acids. V was clipped by 1 base and J by 2 bases; unmatched bases: 3. Per germline, CDR1 SGHNT and CDR2 YYREEE (reference sequence). The CDR3 sequence: CASSLSQGATDTQYF. DNA for the CDR3: TGTGCCAGCAGCTTGAGTCAGGGGGCCACAGATACGCAGTATTTT.

This sequence joins TRBV5-6 and TRBJ2-1; 8 bases map to TRBD2. Trimming removed 4 bases from V and 9 bases from J; junction bases left unmatched: 15. Germline V gene sequence: CDR1 SGHDT, CDR2 YYEEEE. This CDR3 has 16 residues. The chain's CDR3 is CASSRGGQYREAEQFF. The CDR3 DNA is TGTGCCAGCAGCCGGGGGGGGCAATACAGGGAGGCTGAGCAGTTCTTC.

The rearrangement joins TRBV6-1 to TRBJ1-1, with D unresolved. Per germline, CDR1 MNHNS and CDR2 SASEGT. The CDR3 loop spans 11 amino acids. The germline V and J ends were trimmed by 4 bases and 8 bases, with 8 bases remaining between them. The CDR3 reads CASSGGGEAFF. Here the CDR3 DNA reads TGTGCCAGCAGTGGGGGAGGAGAAGCTTTCTTT.